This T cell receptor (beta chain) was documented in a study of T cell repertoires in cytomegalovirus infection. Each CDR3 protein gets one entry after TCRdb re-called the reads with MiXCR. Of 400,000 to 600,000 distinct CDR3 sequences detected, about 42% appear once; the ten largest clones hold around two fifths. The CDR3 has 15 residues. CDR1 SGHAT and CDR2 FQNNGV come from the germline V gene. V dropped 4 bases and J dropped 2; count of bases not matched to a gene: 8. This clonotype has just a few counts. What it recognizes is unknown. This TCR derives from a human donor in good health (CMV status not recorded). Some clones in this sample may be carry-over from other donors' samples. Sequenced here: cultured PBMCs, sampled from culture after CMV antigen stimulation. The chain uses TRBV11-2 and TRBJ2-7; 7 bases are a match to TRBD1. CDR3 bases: TGTGCCAGCAGCTCCAGCGCCGGGACAGCCTACGAGCAGTACTTC. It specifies CASSSSAGTAYEQYF.